The present entry profiles one T cell receptor (beta chain) with its context. Its antigen remains unidentified. The validation cohort, a group of 120 subjects, included the donors and was separate from the roughly 670-subject first cohort. V was trimmed by 6 bases and J by 4 bases, leaving 13 bases between them. The CDR3 length is 13 residues. Germline CDR1 is SGHTA and CDR2 is FQGTGA. This sample was included in a study of cytomegalovirus exposure and HLA in healthy donors. Study findings and constraints: A list of 164 TCR beta chains associated with cytomegalovirus was given. Most TCR sequences were seen very rarely across donors, but some public TCRs occurred in many.

The protocol was immunoSEQ multiplex PCR, while the TCRdb copy is restricted to in-frame clones and leaves out a portion. The sample lists over 110,000 clones, around four fifths occurring once. The sequence derives from a woman aged 25 to 39 in good health and CMV-seronegative. The rearrangement uses TRBV7-3 and TRBJ2-7; D perhaps matches TRBD2 (6 bases). The source material was PBMCs. In DNA, the CDR3 is TGTGCCAGCAGTCTTAGGGGAGGATACGAGCAGTACTTC. Translation gives CASSLRGGYEQYF.